The source of this T cell receptor beta chain is a study of technical replicates of blood from a handful of donors. Germline CDR1 and CDR2: SGDLS and YYNGEE. Trimming removed 6 bases from V and 7 bases from J, with 22 bases in between. The CDR3 covers 15 residues. Clones were sequenced by immunoSEQ multiplex PCR, and TCRdb holds only the in-frame ones, with some missing. The table records tens of thousands of clones, 96% of them present only once. This TCR was sampled from a human donor in good health. The source material was T cells isolated from PBMCs. The rearrangement links TRBV9 to TRBJ1-1, with no clear D. CDR3 amino acids: CASTVGPIPGIEAFF. The CDR3 DNA reads as TGTGCCAGCACCGTTGGACCAATTCCGGGGATTGAAGCTTTCTTT.